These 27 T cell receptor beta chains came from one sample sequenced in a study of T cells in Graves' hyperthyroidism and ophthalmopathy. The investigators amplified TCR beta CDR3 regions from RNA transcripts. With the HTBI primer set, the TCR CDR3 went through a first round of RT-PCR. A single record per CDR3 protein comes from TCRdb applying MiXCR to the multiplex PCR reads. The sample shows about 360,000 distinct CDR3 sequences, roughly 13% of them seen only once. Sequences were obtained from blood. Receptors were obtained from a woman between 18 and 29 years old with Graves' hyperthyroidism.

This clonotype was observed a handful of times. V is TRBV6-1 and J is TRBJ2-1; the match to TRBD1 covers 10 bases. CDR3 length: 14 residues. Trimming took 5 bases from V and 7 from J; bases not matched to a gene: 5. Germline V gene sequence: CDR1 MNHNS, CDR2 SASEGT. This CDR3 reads CASSTGTGENEQFF. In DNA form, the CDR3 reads TGTGCCAGCAGTACCGGGACAGGGGAAAATGAGCAGTTCTTC.

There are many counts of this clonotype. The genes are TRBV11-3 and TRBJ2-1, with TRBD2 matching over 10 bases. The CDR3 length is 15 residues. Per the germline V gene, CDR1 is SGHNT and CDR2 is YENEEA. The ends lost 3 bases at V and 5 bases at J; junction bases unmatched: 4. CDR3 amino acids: CASSFSGGPDNEQFF. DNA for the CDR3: TGTGCCAGCAGCTTTAGCGGGGGGCCCGACAATGAGCAGTTCTTC.

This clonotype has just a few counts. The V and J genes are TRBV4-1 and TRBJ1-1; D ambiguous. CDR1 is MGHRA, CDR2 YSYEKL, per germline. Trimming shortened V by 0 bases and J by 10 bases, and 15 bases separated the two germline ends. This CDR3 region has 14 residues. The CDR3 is CASSQDEGRVVAFF. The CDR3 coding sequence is TGCGCCAGCAGCCAAGACGAGGGAAGGGTTGTAGCTTTCTTT.

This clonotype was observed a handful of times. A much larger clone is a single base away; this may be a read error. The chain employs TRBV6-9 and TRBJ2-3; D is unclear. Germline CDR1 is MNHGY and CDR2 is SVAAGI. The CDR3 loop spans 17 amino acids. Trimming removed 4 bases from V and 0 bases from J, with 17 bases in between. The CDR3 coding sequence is TGTGCCAGCAGTTCTGAACGTGGGATTGTCAGCACAGATACGCAGTATTTT. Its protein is CASSSERGIVSTDTQYF.

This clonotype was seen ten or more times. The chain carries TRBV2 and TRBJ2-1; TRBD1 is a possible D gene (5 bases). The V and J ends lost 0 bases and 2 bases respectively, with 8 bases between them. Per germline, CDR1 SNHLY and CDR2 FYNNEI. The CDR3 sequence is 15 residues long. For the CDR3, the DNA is TGTGCCAGCAGTGAAGCGGGGCGGCCCTACAATGAGCAGTTCTTC. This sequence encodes CASSEAGRPYNEQFF.

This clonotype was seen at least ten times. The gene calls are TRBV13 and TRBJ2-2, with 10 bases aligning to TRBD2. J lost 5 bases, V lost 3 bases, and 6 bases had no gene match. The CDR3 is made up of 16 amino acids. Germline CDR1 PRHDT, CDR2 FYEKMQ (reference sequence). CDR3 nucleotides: TGTGCCAGCAGCTTTGGGGGACTAGCGCCTACCGGGGAGCTGTTTTTT. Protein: CASSFGGLAPTGELFF. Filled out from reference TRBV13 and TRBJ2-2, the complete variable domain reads AAGVIQSPRHLIKEKRETATLKCYPIPRHDTVYWYQQGPGQDPQFLISFYEKMQSDKGSIPDRFSAQQFSDYHSELNMSSLELGDSALYFCASSFGGLAPTGELFFGEGSRLTVL.

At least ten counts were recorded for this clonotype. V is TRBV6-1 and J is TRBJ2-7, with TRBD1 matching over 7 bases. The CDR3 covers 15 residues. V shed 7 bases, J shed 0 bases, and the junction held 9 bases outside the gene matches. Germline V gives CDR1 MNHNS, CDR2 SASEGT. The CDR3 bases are TGTGCCAGCACTAAGGACAGGATGAGCTCCTACGAGCAGTACTTC. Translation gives CASTKDRMSSYEQYF.

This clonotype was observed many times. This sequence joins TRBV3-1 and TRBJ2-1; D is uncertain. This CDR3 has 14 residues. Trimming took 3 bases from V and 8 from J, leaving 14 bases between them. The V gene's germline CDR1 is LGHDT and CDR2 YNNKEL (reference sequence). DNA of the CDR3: TGTGCCAGCAGCCACAAGACTCGTAAGGATGAGCAGTTCTTC. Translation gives CASSHKTRKDEQFF.

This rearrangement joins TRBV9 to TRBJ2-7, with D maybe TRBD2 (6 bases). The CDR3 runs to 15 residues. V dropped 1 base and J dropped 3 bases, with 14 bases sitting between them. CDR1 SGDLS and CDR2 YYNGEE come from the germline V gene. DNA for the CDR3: TGTGCCAGCAGCGTAACGGCGGGGTCTCACTACGAGCAGTACTTC. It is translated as CASSVTAGSHYEQYF.

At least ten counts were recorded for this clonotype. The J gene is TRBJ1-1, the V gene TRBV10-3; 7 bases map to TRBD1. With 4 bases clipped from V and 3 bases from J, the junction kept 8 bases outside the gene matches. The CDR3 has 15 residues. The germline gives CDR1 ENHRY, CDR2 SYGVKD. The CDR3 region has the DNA TGTGCCATCAGTGGGACAGGTCGGAGGGACACTGAAGCTTTCTTT. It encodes CAISGTGRRDTEAFF.

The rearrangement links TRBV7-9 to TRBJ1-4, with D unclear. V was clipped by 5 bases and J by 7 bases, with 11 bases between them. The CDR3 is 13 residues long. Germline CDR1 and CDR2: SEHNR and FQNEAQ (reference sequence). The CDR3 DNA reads TGTGCCAGCAGCGAAACTAGCGGTGAAAAACTGTTTTTT. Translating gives CASSETSGEKLFF. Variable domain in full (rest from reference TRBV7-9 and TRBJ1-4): DTGVSQNPRHKITKRGQNVTFRCDPISEHNRLYWYRQTLGQGPEFLTYFQNEAQLEKSRLLSDRFSAERPKGSFSTLEIQRTEQGDSAMYLCASSETSGEKLFFGSGTQLSVL.

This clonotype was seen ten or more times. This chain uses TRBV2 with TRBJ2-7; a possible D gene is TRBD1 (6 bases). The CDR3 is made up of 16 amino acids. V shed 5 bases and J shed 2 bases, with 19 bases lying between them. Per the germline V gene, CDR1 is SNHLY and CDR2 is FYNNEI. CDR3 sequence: CASSPFTGTPTYEQYF. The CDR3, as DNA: TGTGCCAGCAGTCCCTTCACCGGGACACCCACCTACGAGCAGTACTTC.

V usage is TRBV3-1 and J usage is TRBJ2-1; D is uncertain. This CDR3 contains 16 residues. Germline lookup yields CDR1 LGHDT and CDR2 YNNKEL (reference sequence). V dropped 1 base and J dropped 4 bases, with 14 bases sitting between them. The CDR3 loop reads CASSQVGQPTYNEQFF. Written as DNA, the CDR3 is TGTGCCAGCAGCCAAGTTGGGCAGCCGACGTACAATGAGCAGTTCTTC.

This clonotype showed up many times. As DNA, the CDR3 is TGTGCCAGCAGCGGGGGGGAGACAGATACGCAGTATTTT. Amino acids: CASSGGETDTQYF. V and J are TRBV13 and TRBJ2-3, with 7 bases matching TRBD2. From germline, CDR1 is PRHDT and CDR2 FYEKMQ (reference sequence). The trim removed 5 bases at V and 3 bases at J, leaving 2 bases unmatched. The CDR3 has 13 residues.

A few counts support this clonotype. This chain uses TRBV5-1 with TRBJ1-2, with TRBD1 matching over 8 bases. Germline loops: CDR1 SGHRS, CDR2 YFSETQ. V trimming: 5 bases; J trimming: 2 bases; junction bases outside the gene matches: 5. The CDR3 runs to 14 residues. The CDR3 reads CASSIQGDNYGYTF. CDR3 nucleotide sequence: TGCGCCAGCAGTATACAGGGGGACAACTATGGCTACACCTTC.

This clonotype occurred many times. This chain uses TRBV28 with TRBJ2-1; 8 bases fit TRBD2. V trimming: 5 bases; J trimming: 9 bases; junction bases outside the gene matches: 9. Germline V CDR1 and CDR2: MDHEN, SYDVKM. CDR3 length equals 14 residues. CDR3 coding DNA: TGTGCCAGCAGTCTCCACGGGGGGGCAACTGAGCAGTTCTTC. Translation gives CASSLHGGATEQFF.

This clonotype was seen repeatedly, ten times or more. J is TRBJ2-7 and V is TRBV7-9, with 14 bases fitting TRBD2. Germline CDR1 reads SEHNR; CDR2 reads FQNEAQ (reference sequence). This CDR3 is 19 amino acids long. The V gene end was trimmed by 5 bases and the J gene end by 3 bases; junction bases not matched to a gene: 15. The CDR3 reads CASSRNRLAGGPSYYEQYF. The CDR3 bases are TGTGCCAGCAGCCGAAACCGACTAGCGGGAGGGCCGTCCTACTACGAGCAGTACTTC.

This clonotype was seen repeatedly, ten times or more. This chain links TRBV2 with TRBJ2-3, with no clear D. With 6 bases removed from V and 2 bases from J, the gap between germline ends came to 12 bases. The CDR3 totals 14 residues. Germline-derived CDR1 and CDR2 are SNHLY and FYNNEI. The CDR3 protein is CASRTDFDTDTQYF. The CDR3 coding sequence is TGTGCCAGCAGAACAGATTTTGACACAGATACGCAGTATTTT.

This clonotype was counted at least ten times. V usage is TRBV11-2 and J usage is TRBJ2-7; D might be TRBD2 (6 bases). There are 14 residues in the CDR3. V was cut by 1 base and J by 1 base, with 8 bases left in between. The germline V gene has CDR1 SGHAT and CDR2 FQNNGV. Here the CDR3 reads CASSLVAESYEQYF. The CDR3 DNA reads TGTGCCAGCAGCTTAGTAGCGGAATCCTACGAGCAGTACTTC.

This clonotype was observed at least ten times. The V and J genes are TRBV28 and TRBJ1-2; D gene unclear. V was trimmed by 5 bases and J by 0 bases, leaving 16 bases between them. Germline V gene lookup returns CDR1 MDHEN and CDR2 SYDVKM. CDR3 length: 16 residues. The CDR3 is CASSRGFRSSNYGYTF. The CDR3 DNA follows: TGTGCCAGCAGTAGAGGATTCCGATCTTCTAACTATGGCTACACCTTC.

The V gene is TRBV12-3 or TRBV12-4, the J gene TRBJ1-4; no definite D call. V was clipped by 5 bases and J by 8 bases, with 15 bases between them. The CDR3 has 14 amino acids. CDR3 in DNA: TGTGCCAGCAGTATGTCCCCTTTTGGGGAAAAACTGTTTTTT. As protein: CASSMSPFGEKLFF.

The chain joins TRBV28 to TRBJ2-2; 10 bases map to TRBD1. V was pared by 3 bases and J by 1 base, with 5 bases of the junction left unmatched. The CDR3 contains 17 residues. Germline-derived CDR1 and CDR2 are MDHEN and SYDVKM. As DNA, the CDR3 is TGTGCCAGCAGTTTCCCCGGGACAGGGGAGAACACCGGGGAGCTGTTTTTT. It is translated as CASSFPGTGENTGELFF.

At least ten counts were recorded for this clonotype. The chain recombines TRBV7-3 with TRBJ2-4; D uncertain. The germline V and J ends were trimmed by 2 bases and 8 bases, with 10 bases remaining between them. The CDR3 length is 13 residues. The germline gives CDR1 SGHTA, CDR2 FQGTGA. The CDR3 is CASSLGWTDIQYF. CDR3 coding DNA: TGTGCCAGCAGCTTAGGATGGACGGACATTCAGTACTTC.

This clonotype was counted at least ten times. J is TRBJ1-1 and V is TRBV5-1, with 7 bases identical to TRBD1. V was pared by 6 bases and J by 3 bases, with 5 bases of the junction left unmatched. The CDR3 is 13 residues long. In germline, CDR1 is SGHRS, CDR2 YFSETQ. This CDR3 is CASTRDRDTEAFF. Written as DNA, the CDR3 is TGCGCCAGCACCCGCGACAGGGACACTGAAGCTTTCTTT.

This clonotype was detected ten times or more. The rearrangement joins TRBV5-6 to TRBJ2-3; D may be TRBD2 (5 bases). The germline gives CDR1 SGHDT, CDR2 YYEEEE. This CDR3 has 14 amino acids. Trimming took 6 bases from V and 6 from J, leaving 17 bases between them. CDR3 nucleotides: TGTGCCAGCACCCTATTAGCGATTGGGGATACGCAGTATTTT. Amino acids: CASTLLAIGDTQYF.

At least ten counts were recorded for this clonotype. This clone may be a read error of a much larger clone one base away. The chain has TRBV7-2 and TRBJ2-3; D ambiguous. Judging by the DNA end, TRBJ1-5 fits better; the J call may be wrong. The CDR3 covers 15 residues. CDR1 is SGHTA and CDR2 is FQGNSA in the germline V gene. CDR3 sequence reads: CASSLGAVDTDTQHF. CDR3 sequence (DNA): TGTGCCAGCAGCTTAGGAGCGGTTGACACAGATACGCAGCATTTT.

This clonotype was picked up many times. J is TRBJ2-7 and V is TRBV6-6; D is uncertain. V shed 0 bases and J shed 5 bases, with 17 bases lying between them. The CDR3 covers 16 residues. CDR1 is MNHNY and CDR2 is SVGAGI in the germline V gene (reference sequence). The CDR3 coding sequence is TGTGCCAGCAGTTACTCGGCCCGCCAATTACGCGACGAGCAGTACTTC. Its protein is CASSYSARQLRDEQYF.